This T cell receptor (beta chain) was documented in a study of T cell changes during pregnancy in multiple sclerosis. Sequencing used immunoSEQ multiplex PCR; TCRdb keeps in-frame clones, though not all of them. The sample has around 100,000 clones, around 93% seen once. The V segment lost 4 bases and the J segment 5 bases; nucleotides outside the gene matches: 9. CDR3 length equals 15 residues. CDR1 is SGDLS and CDR2 is YYNGEE in the germline V gene. This TCR was sampled from a female donor with multiple sclerosis, enrolled in a pregnancy study. The chain uses TRBV9 and TRBJ2-5, with 9 nucleotides matching TRBD1. The input for sequencing was peripheral blood, taken after pregnancy. CDR3 bases: TGTGCCAGCAGCTCCCAGGGACAGGGAGAGGAGACCCAGTACTTC. Amino acid sequence: CASSSQGQGEETQYF. The full variable domain, in which reference TRBV9 and TRBJ2-5 provide the parts outside the CDR3, is DSGVTQTPKHLITATGQRVTLRCSPRSGDLSVYWYQQSLDQGLQFLIQYYNGEERAKGNILERFSAQQFPDLHSELNLSSLELGDSALYFCASSSQGQGEETQYFGPGTRLLVL.